The T cell receptor beta chain under discussion was sequenced for a study of OX40 agonist ivuxolimab in advanced cancers. Overall study context: Males comprised approximately 84% of the group, whose mean age was about 60 years (range roughly 20 to 90).

Libraries were prepared by immunoSEQ multiplex PCR; TCRdb keeps only in-frame clonotypes and omits some of them. The sample lists around 25,000 clones, 88% occurring once. Points on this clone: Its antigen is not identified.

General study points: Certain nonresponding patients likewise had low normalized T-cell clonal expansion.

The study sampled blood at baseline, cycle 4 day 1, and cycle 7 day 1. This CDR3 comprises 17 residues. Germline-derived CDR1 and CDR2 are MGHRA and YSYEKL. The ends were cut back, 1 base at V and 2 bases at J, with 15 bases in the middle. The sample in question was CD4+ or CD8+ T cells sorted from blood, obtained in a trial of the OX40 agonist ivuxolimab. This sequence joins TRBV4-1 and TRBJ2-4; D could derive from TRBD1 or TRBD2 (5 bases each). This TCR was recovered from an adult with an advanced solid tumor such as melanoma, head and neck, liver or kidney cancer. DNA for the CDR3: TGCGCCAGCAGCCAAGTGGGGGAGACCCAAACCAAAAACATTCAGTACTTC. Its protein is CASSQVGETQTKNIQYF.